The 16 T cell receptor beta chains reported below all come from one sample, sequenced in a study of shared clonotypes between healthy human individuals. Generated by immunoSEQ multiplex PCR, the TCRdb table keeps only in-frame clones and is missing some. The table lists some 1.5 million clones, 95% to 97% of them singletons. Sequencing input: naive CD4+ T cells sorted from blood. The subset: CD45RA+ positively selected. The receptors were gathered from a young man in good health.

V and J are TRBV29-1 and TRBJ2-7; no clear D gene. CDR3 length: 14 residues. V gave up 4 bases and J gave up 0 bases, with 13 bases separating them. Germline values: CDR1 SQVTM, CDR2 ANQGSEA. CDR3 in amino acids: CSVVSGFSSYEQYF. CDR3 bases: TGCAGCGTTGTGTCCGGGTTTAGCTCCTACGAGCAGTACTTC.

The chain employs TRBV2 and TRBJ2-7, with D perhaps TRBD1 or TRBD2 (5 bases each). The ends were cut back, 6 bases at V and 4 bases at J, with 25 bases in the middle. CDR1 and CDR2 from the germline V gene are SNHLY and FYNNEI. This CDR3 has 17 amino acids. Here the CDR3 reads CASSEQPSGTRGYEQYF. CDR3 sequence (DNA): TGTGCCAGCAGCGAGCAACCATCCGGGACGCGTGGATACGAGCAGTACTTC.

The gene calls are TRBV7-8 and TRBJ2-5; 8 positions match TRBD1. Germline CDR1 and CDR2: SGHVS and FQNEAQ. Trimming took 5 bases from V and 5 from J; bases not matched to a gene: 10. The CDR3 totals 15 residues. CDR3 amino acids: CASSPGTGTEETQYF. The CDR3 DNA reads TGTGCCAGCAGCCCAGGGACAGGCACTGAGGAGACCCAGTACTTC. Drawing the rest from reference TRBV7-8 and TRBJ2-5, the complete variable domain is GAGVSQSPRYKVAKRGQDVALRCDPISGHVSLFWYQQALGQGPEFLTYFQNEAQLDKSGLPSDRFFAERPEGSVSTLKIQRTQQEDSAVYLCASSPGTGTEETQYFGPGTRLLVL.

The rearrangement links TRBV19 to TRBJ1-2; D gene ambiguous. Germline CDR1 reads LNHDA; CDR2 reads SQIVND (reference sequence). V was pared by 1 base and J by 2 bases, with 8 bases between. The CDR3 is made up of 14 amino acids. Here the CDR3 DNA reads TGTGCCAGTAGTATAGGGCGGCAGAACTATGGCTACACCTTC. Protein: CASSIGRQNYGYTF.

The V and J genes are TRBV9 and TRBJ2-3; a possible D gene is TRBD2 (5 bases). CDR3 length equals 19 residues. V was cut by 3 bases and J by 5 bases, with 28 bases left in between. Per the germline V gene, CDR1 is SGDLS and CDR2 is YYNGEE. The CDR3 protein is CASSAEGYGRYQAGDTQYF. In DNA form, the CDR3 reads TGTGCCAGCAGCGCAGAGGGATATGGGCGATACCAGGCGGGAGATACGCAGTATTTT.

The V gene is TRBV5-1, the J gene TRBJ1-1; 7 bases are shared with TRBD1. The CDR3 spans 15 residues. The germline V gene has CDR1 SGHRS and CDR2 YFSETQ. V gave up 3 bases and J gave up 5 bases; unmatched junction bases: 10. The CDR3: CASSYLGGLGTEAFF. The CDR3 DNA sequence: TGCGCCAGCAGCTACTTAGGGGGCCTGGGGACTGAAGCTTTCTTT.

This chain joins TRBV5-1 and TRBJ2-2; 12 bases map to TRBD2. CDR3 length: 17 residues. Germline V gene sequence: CDR1 SGHRS, CDR2 YFSETQ. V shed 3 bases, J shed 6 bases, and the junction held 9 bases outside the gene matches. The CDR3 DNA sequence: TGCGCCAGCAGCTCGGGGCTAGCGGGAGGGTACGCCGGGGAGCTGTTTTTT. Protein: CASSSGLAGGYAGELFF.

The chain carries TRBV7-9 and TRBJ2-3; maybe TRBD2 (5 bases). The CDR3 is 12 residues long. CDR1 is SEHNR, CDR2 FQNEAQ, per germline (reference sequence). The germline V and J ends were trimmed by 5 bases and 8 bases, with 11 bases remaining between them. The CDR3: CASSRLKITQYF. The CDR3 DNA is TGTGCCAGCAGCCGACTAAAGATTACGCAGTATTTT.

The gene calls are TRBV28 and TRBJ1-2; 10 bases map to TRBD1. The CDR3 is 18 amino acids. Trimming took 5 bases from V and 1 from J; bases not matched to a gene: 13. Germline V CDR1 and CDR2: MDHEN, SYDVKM. The CDR3 is CASSRPLGQGTNNYGYTF. The CDR3 DNA follows: TGTGCCAGCAGTCGCCCTTTGGGACAGGGGACTAATAACTATGGCTACACCTTC.

V is TRBV10-3 and J is TRBJ2-7; weak D call: TRBD1 (5 bases). CDR1 is ENHRY, CDR2 SYGVKD, per germline. This CDR3 has 16 residues. Trimming cost V 4 bases and J 2 bases, with 18 bases left between them. Here the CDR3 DNA reads TGTGCCATCAGTGCCCCTGTTAAGGGGCTGACCTACGAGCAGTACTTC. This codes for CAISAPVKGLTYEQYF.

V gene TRBV9 combines with J gene TRBJ2-5; TRBD1 aligns across 12 bases. The CDR3 consists of 16 residues. The germline V gene encodes CDR1 SGDLS and CDR2 YYNGEE. The V gene end was trimmed by 3 bases and the J gene end by 7 bases; junction bases not matched to a gene: 10. The CDR3 nucleotides read TGTGCCAGCAGCGGGCACCGGGACAGGGGGCCGGGGACCCAGTACTTC. Protein: CASSGHRDRGPGTQYF.

The V and J genes are TRBV15 and TRBJ2-3; D is unclear. CDR1 and CDR2 from the germline V gene are LNHNV and YYDKDF (reference sequence). The ends were cut back, 0 bases at V and 5 bases at J, with 24 bases in the middle. CDR3 length: 19 residues. The CDR3 reads CATSRDGTSARKERDTQYF. CDR3 nucleotides: TGTGCCACCAGCAGAGATGGTACCTCGGCCAGGAAGGAAAGAGATACGCAGTATTTT.

CDR3 in DNA: TGTGCCAGCAGCCGAGTAACAGGGGGAACAGATACGCAGTATTTT. Protein sequence: CASSRVTGGTDTQYF. The rearrangement joins TRBV7-6 to TRBJ2-3, with 8 nucleotides matching TRBD1. This CDR3 has 15 residues. The J segment lost 3 bases and the V segment lost 5 bases, leaving 7 bases of the junction unmatched. Germline V gives CDR1 SGHVS, CDR2 FNYEAQ.

For the CDR3, the DNA is TGTGCCAGCAGGTCTAGGGACAGGCGTAATGAAAAACTGTTTTTT. Protein sequence: CASRSRDRRNEKLFF. V and J are TRBV27 and TRBJ1-4; the match to TRBD1 covers 8 bases. J was trimmed by 4 bases and V by 6 bases; bases with no gene match: 7. Per the germline V gene, CDR1 is MNHEY and CDR2 is SMNVEV (reference sequence). The CDR3 loop spans 15 amino acids.

CDR3: CASSYLAGVIYEQFF. In DNA form, the CDR3 reads TGCGCCAGCTCATATCTAGCGGGAGTTATATATGAGCAGTTCTTC. The rearrangement uses TRBV5-1 and TRBJ2-1; 10 bases agree with TRBD2. The trim removed 7 bases at V and 8 bases at J, leaving 12 bases unmatched. The CDR3 runs 15 residues. Germline V lookup: CDR1 SGHRS, CDR2 YFSETQ.

This clone was counted a single time. V usage is TRBV6-1 and J usage is TRBJ2-4, with D possibly TRBD1 on 5 matching bases. This CDR3 comprises 14 residues. Germline V CDR1 and CDR2: MNHNS, SASEGT. The ends were cut back, 9 bases at V and 0 bases at J, with 12 bases in the middle. The chain's CDR3 is CARGVPIAKNIQYF. DNA for the CDR3: TGTGCCAGAGGGGTCCCCATAGCCAAAAACATTCAGTACTTC.